A single T cell receptor beta chain is shown here with its context. CDR1 is LNHDA, CDR2 SQIVND, per germline (reference sequence). V lost 2 bases and J lost 4; bases outside the gene matches: 14. The CDR3 length is 18 residues. The data derive from a study of T cell responses to AZD1222 COVID-19 vaccine. Assay used: immunoSEQ multiplex PCR; TCRdb lists only in-frame clones, some missing. This table has more than 140,000 clones, under 95% appearing once. This specimen was peripheral blood, taken on day 0 of AZD1222 vaccination. This chain links TRBV19 with TRBJ1-1, with 9 nucleotides matching TRBD1. The TCR sequence derives from an adult in good health. As DNA, the CDR3 is TGTGCCAGTAGTATATCCTCATACTCGACAGGGGGGAGCACTGAAGCTTTCTTT. Amino acid sequence: CASSISSYSTGGSTEAFF.